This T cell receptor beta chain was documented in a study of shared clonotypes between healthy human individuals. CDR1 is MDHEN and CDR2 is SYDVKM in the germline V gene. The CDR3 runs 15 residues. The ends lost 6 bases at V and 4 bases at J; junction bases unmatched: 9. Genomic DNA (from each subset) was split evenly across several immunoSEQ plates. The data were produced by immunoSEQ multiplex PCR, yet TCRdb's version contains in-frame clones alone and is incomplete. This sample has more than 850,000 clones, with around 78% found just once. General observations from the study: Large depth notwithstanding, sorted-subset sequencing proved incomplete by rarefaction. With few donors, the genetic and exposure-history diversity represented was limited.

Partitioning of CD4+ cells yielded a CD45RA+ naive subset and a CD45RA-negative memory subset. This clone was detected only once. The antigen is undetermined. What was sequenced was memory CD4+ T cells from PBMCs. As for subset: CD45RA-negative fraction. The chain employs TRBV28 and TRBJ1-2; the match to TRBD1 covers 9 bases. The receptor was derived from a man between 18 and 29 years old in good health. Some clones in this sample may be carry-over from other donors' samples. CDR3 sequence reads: CASRLTGTGSYGYTF. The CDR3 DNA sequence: TGTGCCAGCAGATTAACCGGGACAGGGAGCTATGGCTACACCTTC.